These 21 T cell receptor beta chains were sequenced from one sample in a study of T cell responses to AZD1222 COVID-19 vaccine. Produced via immunoSEQ multiplex PCR; TCRdb's table is partial and in-frame only. The table has over 30,000 clones, 80% to 90% seen once. Sequenced material: peripheral blood, taken 28 days after the second dose of the MenACWY control vaccine. Every receptor here comes from an adult who received the MenACWY meningococcal vaccine as a control.

The V call is TRBV5-6, the J call TRBJ2-7; 14 nucleotides match TRBD2. Trimming took 3 bases from V and 1 from J; bases not matched to a gene: 6. Germline lookup yields CDR1 SGHDT and CDR2 YYEEEE. The CDR3 runs 17 residues. The CDR3 region is CASSWGTSGSMSYEQYF. CDR3 bases: TGTGCCAGCAGCTGGGGGACTAGCGGGAGTATGTCCTACGAGCAGTACTTC.

This CDR3 is CASSQGLAGGGKTQYF. Written as DNA, the CDR3 is TGTGCCAGCAGCCAAGGACTAGCGGGAGGGGGAAAGACCCAGTACTTC. The rearrangement links TRBV3-1 (or the pseudogene TRBV3-2) to TRBJ2-5; the match to TRBD2 covers 14 bases. V lost 1 base to trimming and J lost 6 bases; unmatched junction nucleotides: 4. This CDR3 spans 16 amino acids. Germline V gene sequence: CDR1 LGHDT, CDR2 YNNKEL (reference sequence).

J is TRBJ1-1 and V is TRBV5-6, with D hard to call. There are 10 residues in the CDR3. V lost 0 bases and J lost 11, with 5 bases in between. The germline V gene encodes CDR1 SGHDT and CDR2 YYEEEE. CDR3 in amino acids: CASSLAGAFF. CDR3 bases: TGTGCCAGCAGCTTGGCGGGGGCTTTCTTT.

V is TRBV18 and J is TRBJ2-7, with 7 bases matching TRBD1. Germline V gene sequence: CDR1 KGHSH, CDR2 LQKENI. After removal of 6 bases from V and 1 base from J, the junction contained 3 bases not matched to a gene. The CDR3 is 13 amino acids. CDR3: CASSGTASYEQYF. As DNA, the CDR3 is TGTGCCAGCTCGGGGACAGCGTCCTACGAGCAGTACTTC.

This sequence joins TRBV2 and TRBJ2-7, with 7 bases identical to TRBD1. Germline V gene lookup returns CDR1 SNHLY and CDR2 FYNNEI. The length of the CDR3 is 15 residues. The V and J ends lost 6 bases and 0 bases, in that order; junction bases with no gene match: 8. The CDR3 sequence: CASRSGQVGSYEQYF. The CDR3 DNA is TGTGCCAGCAGGTCCGGACAGGTTGGCTCCTACGAGCAGTACTTC.

J is TRBJ2-3 and V is TRBV9; TRBD1 aligns across 9 bases. The CDR3 covers 15 residues. The V and J ends lost 0 bases and 4 bases, in that order; junction bases with no gene match: 3. Germline CDR1 and CDR2: SGDLS and YYNGEE. The CDR3 nucleotides are TGTGCCAGCAGCGTAGATGGACAGGGGCCAGATACGCAGTATTTT. Its protein is CASSVDGQGPDTQYF. Complete variable domain (other parts from reference TRBV9 and TRBJ2-3): DSGVTQTPKHLITATGQRVTLRCSPRSGDLSVYWYQQSLDQGLQFLIQYYNGEERAKGNILERFSAQQFPDLHSELNLSSLELGDSALYFCASSVDGQGPDTQYFGPGTRLTVL.

CDR3 nucleotides: TGTGCCAGCAGTGATTGGGCAGCCCGGCATGGCTACACCTTC. Its translation is CASSDWAARHGYTF. The chain joins TRBV6-1 to TRBJ1-2; D gene uncertain. Germline CDR1 MNHNS, CDR2 SASEGT. The ends were cut back, 3 bases at V and 6 bases at J, with 14 bases in the middle. The CDR3 totals 14 residues.

The chain combines TRBV7-6 with TRBJ2-7; 7 bases fit TRBD2. The CDR3 runs 14 residues. The germline CDR1 and CDR2 sequences are SGHVS and FNYEAQ. V gave up 1 base and J gave up 6 bases; unmatched junction bases: 6. The DNA of the CDR3 is TGTGCCAGCAGCTTAGTCGGCGGGAGAGGCGAGCAGTACTTC. It translates to CASSLVGGRGEQYF. Combining the CDR3 with reference TRBV7-6 and TRBJ2-7 gives the whole variable domain GAGVSQSPRYKVTKRGQDVALRCDPISGHVSLYWYRQALGQGPEFLTYFNYEAQQDKSGLPNDRFSAERPEGSISTLTIQRTEQRDSAMYRCASSLVGGRGEQYFGPGTRLTVT.

The rearrangement links TRBV19 to TRBJ2-1, with 10 nucleotides matching TRBD2. The CDR3 contains 15 residues. Trimming at V came to 7 bases and at J to 0 bases, leaving 3 bases not matched to a gene. Germline assignment: CDR1 LNHDA and CDR2 SQIVND (reference sequence). CDR3 coding DNA: TGTGCCAGTAAACTAGCGGGAAGCTCCTACAATGAGCAGTTCTTC. Residues: CASKLAGSSYNEQFF. The whole variable domain, remainder taken from reference TRBV19 and TRBJ2-1, is DGGITQSPKYLFRKEGQNVTLSCEQNLNHDAMYWYRQDPGQGLRLIYYSQIVNDFQKGDIAEGYSVSREKKESFPLTVTSAQKNPTAFYLCASKLAGSSYNEQFFGPGTRLTVL.

Comment on this clone: At one boundary the junction diverges from the germline segment, which might be a read error. The gene calls are TRBV27 and TRBJ2-5, with a possible D match to TRBD1 (6 bases). The CDR3 covers 13 residues. Germline CDR1 MNHEY, CDR2 SMNVEV (reference sequence). The CDR3 protein is CACSAQGQETQYF. In DNA, the CDR3 is TGTGCCTGCAGTGCCCAGGGGCAAGAGACCCAGTACTTC.

The genes are TRBV15 and TRBJ2-3, with D unclear. The CDR3 is 14 residues long. Germline assignment: CDR1 LNHNV and CDR2 YYDKDF (reference sequence). The ends were cut back, 0 bases at V and 4 bases at J, with 8 bases in the middle. CDR3 coding DNA: TGTGCCACCAGCAGAGATCCCAAGGCAGATACGCAGTATTTT. It is translated as CATSRDPKADTQYF. Filled out from reference TRBV15 and TRBJ2-3, the complete variable domain reads DAMVIQNPRYQVTQFGKPVTLSCSQTLNHNVMYWYQQKSSQAPKLLFHYYDKDFNNEADTPDNFQSRRPNTSFCFLDIRSPGLGDTAMYLCATSRDPKADTQYFGPGTRLTVL.

The V gene is TRBV28, the J gene TRBJ1-5, with 9 bases that match TRBD1. In germline, CDR1 is MDHEN, CDR2 SYDVKM. The CDR3 runs 15 residues. The trim removed 7 bases at V and 7 bases at J, leaving 11 bases unmatched. The DNA of the CDR3 is TGTGCCAGCACGATAAGGGACAGGGCGTTACAGCCCCAGCATTTT. Translating it yields CASTIRDRALQPQHF.

The chain is built from TRBV5-4 and TRBJ2-7; D perhaps matches TRBD1 (6 bases). Per germline, CDR1 SGHNT and CDR2 YYREEE (reference sequence). The V and J ends lost 1 base and 0 bases respectively, with 20 bases between them. The CDR3 spans 18 residues. CDR3 sequence (DNA): TGTGCCAGCAGCTTGTCCCATACGCGGACAGTTCGCTCCTACGAGCAGTACTTC. It specifies CASSLSHTRTVRSYEQYF. Combining the CDR3 with reference TRBV5-4 and TRBJ2-7 gives the whole variable domain ETGVTQSPTHLIKTRGQQVTLRCSSQSGHNTVSWYQQALGQGPQFIFQYYREEENGRGNFPPRFSGLQFPNYSSELNVNALELDDSALYLCASSLSHTRTVRSYEQYFGPGTRLTVT.

The chain uses TRBV5-1 and TRBJ2-1, with no clear D. Germline V gene data show CDR1 as SGHRS and CDR2 as YFSETQ. The CDR3 runs 16 residues. V lost 3 bases, J lost 5 bases, and 18 bases lay in between. The CDR3 loop reads CASSWDLYSLNNEQFF. CDR3 bases: TGCGCCAGCAGCTGGGATCTTTATTCTCTGAACAATGAGCAGTTCTTC.

The genes are TRBV5-4 and TRBJ2-4; D may be TRBD1 or TRBD2 (5 bases each). Germline CDR1 reads SGHNT; CDR2 reads YYREEE (reference sequence). With 4 bases removed from V and 3 bases from J, the gap between germline ends came to 14 bases. The CDR3 spans 15 residues. This CDR3 reads CASSGRDVDKNIQYF. The CDR3 nucleotides read TGTGCCAGCAGCGGCAGGGACGTCGACAAAAACATTCAGTACTTC.

The rearrangement links TRBV19 to TRBJ1-1; tentatively, D is TRBD1 (5 bases). The CDR3 loop spans 14 amino acids. The V and J ends lost 5 bases and 4 bases respectively, with 14 bases between them. Germline V gene lookup returns CDR1 LNHDA and CDR2 SQIVND (reference sequence). As DNA, the CDR3 is TGTGCCAGTAGTTCGGTGGGGCTGATCACTGAAGCTTTCTTT. It encodes CASSSVGLITEAFF.

This chain connects TRBV6-5 to TRBJ2-3; D call uncertain. The CDR3 loop spans 13 amino acids. V lost 6 bases and J lost 2, with 9 bases in between. Germline V gene data show CDR1 as MNHEY and CDR2 as SVGAGI. The CDR3 spells CASRGTLTDTQYF. The CDR3 region has the DNA TGTGCCAGCAGGGGTACTCTCACAGATACGCAGTATTTT.

This chain uses TRBV30 with TRBJ1-1, with D possibly TRBD1 on 5 matching bases. The CDR3 loop spans 13 amino acids. Per the germline V gene, CDR1 is GTSNPN and CDR2 is SVGIG (reference sequence). The V and J ends lost 3 bases and 1 base respectively, with 9 bases between them. The CDR3 here is CAWRAGANTEAFF. Here the CDR3 DNA reads TGTGCCTGGAGAGCCGGGGCGAACACTGAAGCTTTCTTT.

CDR3 sequence (DNA): TGTGCCAGCAGACCACAGGGGGCGCGAGGATCACCCCTCCACTTT. The encoded protein is CASRPQGARGSPLHF. The gene calls are TRBV5-8 and TRBJ1-6, with 9 bases identical to TRBD1. CDR3 length: 15 residues. CDR1 and CDR2 (germline): SGHTS, YDEGEE. J lost 10 bases, V lost 5 bases, and 10 bases had no gene match.

V usage is TRBV19 and J usage is TRBJ2-2; 12 nucleotides align to TRBD1. V shed 3 bases, J shed 6 bases, and the junction held 2 bases outside the gene matches. The germline CDR1 and CDR2 sequences are LNHDA and SQIVND (reference sequence). The CDR3 is 15 amino acids. CDR3 loop: CASSIGTGGSGELFF. DNA of the CDR3: TGTGCCAGTAGTATTGGGACAGGGGGCTCCGGGGAGCTGTTTTTT.

The CDR3 sequence is CASSQSGGGTDTQYF. CDR3 DNA: TGCGCCAGCAGTCAATCAGGGGGCGGCACAGATACGCAGTATTTT. The chain combines TRBV23-1 with TRBJ2-3; 7 nucleotides agree with TRBD1. TRBV23-1 is an ORF; its function is uncertain. Losses at the gene ends were 0 bases for V and 1 base for J; bases not matched to a gene: 1. This CDR3 has 15 residues.